One sample yielded the 13 T cell receptor beta chains listed below, sequenced in a study of blood T cell repertoires in COVID-19. Some clones are missing from TCRdb's copy, which holds only in-frame ones; the method was immunoSEQ multiplex PCR. The sample contains hundreds of thousands of clones, around 90% of which appear only once. Input material: PBMCs or T cells enriched from blood (not recorded which). These receptors came from a woman between 40 and 50 years old who had recovered from COVID-19.

V usage is TRBV11-3 and J usage is TRBJ2-7, with 7 bases lining up with TRBD2. The junction had 5 bases not matched to a gene; V was cut back by 5 bases and J by 4 bases. Germline lookup yields CDR1 SGHNT and CDR2 YENEEA. The CDR3 has 13 residues. CDR3: CASSLLGGYEQYF. The CDR3 region has the DNA TGTGCCAGCAGCCTCCTCGGGGGGTACGAGCAGTACTTC.

V is TRBV19 and J is TRBJ2-5, with D tentatively TRBD1 (6 bases). Germline V lookup: CDR1 LNHDA, CDR2 SQIVND (reference sequence). The CDR3 extends over 14 amino acids. Trimming cost V 9 bases and J 1 base, with 15 bases left between them. The CDR3 is CASRKGQRQETQYF. The CDR3, as DNA: TGTGCCAGCCGTAAAGGACAGCGCCAAGAGACCCAGTACTTC.

The gene calls are TRBV5-1 and TRBJ2-5, with D unclear. The V gene lost 5 bases and the J gene lost 5 bases, with 16 bases spanning the gap. The germline V gene encodes CDR1 SGHRS and CDR2 YFSETQ. The CDR3 extends over 14 amino acids. The CDR3 DNA reads TGCGCCAGCAGTGTCGGTGTCGGAGTGGAGACCCAGTACTTC. Amino acid sequence: CASSVGVGVETQYF.

Of note for this clone: A junction end diverges from the germline sequence, so it may reflect a read error. This rearrangement joins TRBV7-7 to TRBJ2-1; possible D gene TRBD2, 6 bases. CDR3 length: 15 amino acids. The germline V gene has CDR1 SSHAT and CDR2 FNYEAQ (reference sequence). The chain's CDR3 is CASSLGRGDGGEQFF. For the CDR3, the DNA is TGTGCTAGCAGCTTGGGGCGGGGAGACGGGGGTGAGCAGTTCTTC.

V is TRBV18 and J is TRBJ2-7, with 9 bases matching TRBD1. The CDR3 contains 14 residues. Looked up from germline, CDR1 is KGHSH and CDR2 is LQKENI. V lost 3 bases to trimming and J lost 7 bases; unmatched junction nucleotides: 7. The CDR3 spells CASSPPQGAREQYF. The CDR3 DNA reads as TGTGCCAGCTCACCTCCACAGGGGGCACGGGAGCAGTACTTC.

The V gene is TRBV7-8, the J gene TRBJ2-5; TRBD2 matches at 12 bases. CDR1 and CDR2 (germline): SGHVS, FQNEAQ. The CDR3 consists of 15 residues. The V and J ends lost 6 bases and 2 bases, in that order; junction bases with no gene match: 4. The CDR3 here is CASRLAGGPQETQYF. The CDR3 DNA reads as TGTGCCAGCAGGCTAGCGGGAGGGCCTCAAGAGACCCAGTACTTC.

CDR3 in amino acids: CASSSTVYEQYF. The DNA for the CDR3 is TGTGCCAGCAGTTCTACAGTTTACGAGCAGTACTTC. This chain joins TRBV28 and TRBJ2-7, with D uncertain. V lost 4 bases and J lost 4, with 8 bases in between. Looked up from germline, CDR1 is MDHEN and CDR2 is SYDVKM. This CDR3 is 12 amino acids long.

The V gene is TRBV7-2, the J gene TRBJ1-1; possible D gene TRBD1, 6 bases. This CDR3 comprises 15 residues. Germline V gives CDR1 SGHTA, CDR2 FQGNSA. Trimming removed 1 base at V and 5 bases at J, with 14 bases between. The CDR3 nucleotides read TGTGCCAGCAGCTTAGGTGGAGGGGGGGCGACTGAAGCTTTCTTT. It is translated as CASSLGGGGATEAFF. Looking up the rest from reference TRBV7-2 and TRBJ1-1 gives the full variable domain: GAGVSQSPSNKVTEKGKDVELRCDPISGHTALYWYRQSLGQGLEFLIYFQGNSAPDKSGLPSDRFSAERTGGSVSTLTIQRTQQEDSAVYLCASSLGGGGATEAFFGQGTRLTVV.

The chain links TRBV28 to TRBJ2-7, with 8 nucleotides matching TRBD2. Germline CDR1 MDHEN, CDR2 SYDVKM. V was clipped by 5 bases and J by 0 bases; unmatched bases: 6. The CDR3 contains 15 residues. The CDR3 sequence is CASSTSGRSSYEQYF. The CDR3 coding sequence is TGTGCCAGCAGTACTAGCGGACGAAGCTCCTACGAGCAGTACTTC.

The V gene is TRBV6-5, the J gene TRBJ2-3, with 8 nucleotides matching TRBD2. CDR3 length: 15 amino acids. V was pared by 6 bases and J by 0 bases, with 5 bases of the junction left unmatched. CDR1 and CDR2 from the germline V gene are MNHEY and SVGAGI. The CDR3 DNA reads as TGTGCCAGCAGCACGGGACTAGTAAGCACAGATACGCAGTATTTT. Translating it yields CASSTGLVSTDTQYF.

V gene TRBV11-2 combines with J gene TRBJ2-1; 13 positions agree with TRBD2. The CDR3 has 17 amino acids. Losses at the gene ends were 1 base for V and 8 bases for J; bases not matched to a gene: 8. Germline CDR1 is SGHAT and CDR2 is FQNNGV. The CDR3 sequence: CASSLAGGTSGIYEQFF. DNA for the CDR3: TGTGCCAGCAGCTTAGCGGGAGGGACTAGCGGGATTTATGAGCAGTTCTTC.

The chain uses TRBV10-3 and TRBJ1-1; the D gene is possibly TRBD1 (6 bases). CDR1 and CDR2 from the germline V gene are ENHRY and SYGVKD. The length of the CDR3 is 15 residues. V was cut by 1 base and J by 6 bases, with 15 bases left in between. CDR3 loop: CAISEFSTQGAEAFF. The CDR3 DNA is TGTGCCATCAGTGAGTTTTCCACACAGGGAGCTGAAGCTTTCTTT.

The V call is TRBV24-1, the J call TRBJ1-5; TRBD1 is a possible D gene (5 bases). Germline V gives CDR1 KGHDR, CDR2 SFDVKD. The germline V and J ends were trimmed by 4 bases and 4 bases, with 13 bases remaining between them. CDR3 length equals 15 residues. DNA for the CDR3: TGTGCCACCAGTGACACGGGGGAGGGGAATCAGCCCCAGCATTTT. Translating it yields CATSDTGEGNQPQHF.